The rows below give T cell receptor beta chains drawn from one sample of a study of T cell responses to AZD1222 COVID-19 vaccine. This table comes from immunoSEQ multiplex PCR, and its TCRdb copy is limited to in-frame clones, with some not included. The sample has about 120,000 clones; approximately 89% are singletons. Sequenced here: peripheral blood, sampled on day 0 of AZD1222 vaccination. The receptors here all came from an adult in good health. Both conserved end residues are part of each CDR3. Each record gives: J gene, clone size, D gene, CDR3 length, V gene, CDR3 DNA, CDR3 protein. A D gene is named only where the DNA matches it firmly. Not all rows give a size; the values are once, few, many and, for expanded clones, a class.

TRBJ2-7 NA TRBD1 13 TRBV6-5 TGTGCCAGCTCCCGGGACAGTACCTACGAGCAGTACTTC CASSRDSTYEQYF
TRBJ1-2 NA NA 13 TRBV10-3 TGTGCCATCAGTGAAGACGTCGTCTATGGCTACACCTTC CAISEDVVYGYTF
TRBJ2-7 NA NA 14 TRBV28 TGTGCCAGCAGTTTAACCGGGGCCTCCTACGAGCAGTACTTC CASSLTGASYEQYF
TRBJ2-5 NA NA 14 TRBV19 TGTGCCAGTAGTATAGGGCCTTCTTTGGAGACCCAGTACTTC CASSIGPSLETQYF
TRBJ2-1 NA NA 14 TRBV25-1 TGTGCCAGCAGTCCGGGACAACCAGACAATGAGCAGTTCTTC CASSPGQPDNEQFF
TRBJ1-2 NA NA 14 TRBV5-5 TGTGCCAGCAGCTTGGCGGTGGGCAGCTATGGCTACACCTTC CASSLAVGSYGYTF
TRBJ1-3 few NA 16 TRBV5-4 TGTGCCAGCAGCTTGTACGGGGGGCGCGAAGGAAACACCATATATTTT CASSLYGGREGNTIYF
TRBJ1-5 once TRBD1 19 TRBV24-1 TGTGCCACCAGTGACGCCGGGACAGGGAGACCCTCCGGCAATCAGCCCCAGCATTTT CATSDAGTGRPSGNQPQHF
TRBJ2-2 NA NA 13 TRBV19 TGTGCCAGTAGTATTGGGGTAGCCGGGGAGCTGTTTTTT CASSIGVAGELFF
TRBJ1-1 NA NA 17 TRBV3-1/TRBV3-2 TGTGCCAGCAGCCAAACGTTAGGGGGAGACTGGAACACTGAAGCTTTCTTT CASSQTLGGDWNTEAFF
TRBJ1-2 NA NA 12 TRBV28 TGTGCCAGCAGCCCTGGGGGTTATGGCTACACCTTC CASSPGGYGYTF
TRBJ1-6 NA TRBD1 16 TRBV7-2 TGTGCCAGCAGCCCAGTAGCCGGACAGGGGAATTCACCCCTCCACTTT CASSPVAGQGNSPLHF
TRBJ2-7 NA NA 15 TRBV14 TGTGCCAGCAGCCAAATTTCCCGAGGGACCTACGAGCAGTACTTC CASSQISRGTYEQYF
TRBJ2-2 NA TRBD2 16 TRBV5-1 TGCGCCAGCAGCTTGGCTAGCGGGGGGCGAACCGGGGAGCTGTTTTTT CASSLASGGRTGELFF
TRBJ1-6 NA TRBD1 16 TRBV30 TGTGCCTGGGTAATACAGGGGGCCTCCTATAATTCACCCCTCCACTTT CAWVIQGASYNSPLHF
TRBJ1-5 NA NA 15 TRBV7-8 TGTGCCAGCAGCTTAGAGCTTGGGCTAAGGCAGCCCCAGCATTTT CASSLELGLRQPQHF
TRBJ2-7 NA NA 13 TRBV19 TGTGCCAGTAGTATAGACAGGAGCTACGAGCAGTACTTC CASSIDRSYEQYF
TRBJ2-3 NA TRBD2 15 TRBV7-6 TGTGCCAGCAGCACAATAGCGGGTGGGTCAGATACGCAGTATTTT CASSTIAGGSDTQYF
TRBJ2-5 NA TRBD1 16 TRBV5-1 TGCGCCAGCAACCTCGGGGGGACAGGGCCCCAAGAGACCCAGTACTTC CASNLGGTGPQETQYF
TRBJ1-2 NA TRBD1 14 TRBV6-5 TGTGCCAGCAGTTACCAGACAGGGAACTATGGCTACACCTTC CASSYQTGNYGYTF
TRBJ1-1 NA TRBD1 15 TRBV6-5 TGTGCCAGCAGTTATGGCGACAGGGGGGTCACTGAAGCTTTCTTT CASSYGDRGVTEAFF
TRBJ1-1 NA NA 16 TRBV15 TGTGCCACCAGCAGAGATCGGGCCAGCATGAACACTGAAGCTTTCTTT CATSRDRASMNTEAFF
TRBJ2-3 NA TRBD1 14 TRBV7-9 TGTGCCAGCAGCTCCAGGGGGCCAGGGGATACGCAGTATTTT CASSSRGPGDTQYF
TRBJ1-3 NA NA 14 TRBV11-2 TGTGCCAGCAGCTTACAGGGTTCAGGAAACACCATATATTTT CASSLQGSGNTIYF
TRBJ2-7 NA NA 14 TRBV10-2 TGCGCCAGCAGCTCGGGACTTTCAACGTACGAGCAGTACTTC CASSSGLSTYEQYF
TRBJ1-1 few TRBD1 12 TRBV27 TGTGCCAGCAAGTCAGGGGGCACTGAAGCTTTCTTT CASKSGGTEAFF
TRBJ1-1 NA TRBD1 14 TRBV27 TGTGCCAGCAGGCAGGGACAGGGGGCCGGTGAAGCTTTCTTT CASRQGQGAGEAFF
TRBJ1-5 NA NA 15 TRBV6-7 TGTGCCAGCAGTTACTCGTCGCCGCTCAATCAGCCCCAGCATTTT CASSYSSPLNQPQHF
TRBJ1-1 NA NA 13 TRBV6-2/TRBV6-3 TGTGCCAGCAGTTACAGATTGAACACTGAAGCTTTCTTT CASSYRLNTEAFF
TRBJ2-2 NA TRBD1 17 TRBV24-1 TGTGCCACCAGTGACCCTCGGACAGGGGGCGAGACCGGGGAGCTGTTTTTT CATSDPRTGGETGELFF
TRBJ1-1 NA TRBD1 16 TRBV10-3 TGTGCCATCAGTGAGGGTCGGACAGGACCTAACACTGAAGCTTTCTTT CAISEGRTGPNTEAFF
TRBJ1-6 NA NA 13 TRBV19 TGTGCCAGTAGTAGTACTCCCAGCTCACCCCTCCACTTT CASSSTPSSPLHF
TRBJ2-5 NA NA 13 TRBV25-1 TGTGCCAGCAGTGAAGGGGGTATGGAGACCCAGTACTTC CASSEGGMETQYF
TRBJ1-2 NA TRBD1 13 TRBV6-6 TGTGCCAGCAGTCCTCAACAGGGGGCTGGCTACACCTTC CASSPQQGAGYTF
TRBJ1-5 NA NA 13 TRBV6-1 TGTGCCAGCAGTGATCAGGGGAATCAGCCCCAGCATTTT CASSDQGNQPQHF
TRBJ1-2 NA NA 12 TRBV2 TGTGCCAGCCCCCTGGGCAGGGCTGGCTACACCTTC CASPLGRAGYTF
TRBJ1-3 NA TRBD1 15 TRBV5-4 TGTGCCAGCAGCAGATCAACAGGGGCTGGAAACACCATATATTTT CASSRSTGAGNTIYF